This T cell receptor beta chain was captured by sequencing in a study of T cells after yellow fever vaccination. TCRdb itself ran the 5' RACE reads through MiXCR, one entry per CDR3 protein. This sample has about 300,000 distinct CDR3 sequences; 3% to 4.5% occur once, and the top ten carry 24%. The study, taken as a whole, reports: A large majority of primary-vaccination clones showed up again after the booster (approximately 96% CD4, around 85% CD8).

This clonotype was seen repeatedly, ten times or more. Antigen unknown. Germline V gives CDR1 DFQATT, CDR2 SNEGSKA (reference sequence). With 0 bases clipped from V and 7 bases from J, the junction kept 14 bases outside the gene matches. The CDR3 covers 16 residues. The chain has TRBV20-1 and TRBJ2-5; 7 bases map to TRBD2. This clonotype was sampled from a man between 18 and 35 years old who received the YFV17D yellow fever vaccine. The sequences come from PBMCs, collected 5 days after the yellow fever booster vaccination. Here the CDR3 DNA reads TGCAGTGCTAGAGATCGGGAGCGGGGCCAACCCGGGACCCAGTACTTC. Its protein is CSARDRERGQPGTQYF.